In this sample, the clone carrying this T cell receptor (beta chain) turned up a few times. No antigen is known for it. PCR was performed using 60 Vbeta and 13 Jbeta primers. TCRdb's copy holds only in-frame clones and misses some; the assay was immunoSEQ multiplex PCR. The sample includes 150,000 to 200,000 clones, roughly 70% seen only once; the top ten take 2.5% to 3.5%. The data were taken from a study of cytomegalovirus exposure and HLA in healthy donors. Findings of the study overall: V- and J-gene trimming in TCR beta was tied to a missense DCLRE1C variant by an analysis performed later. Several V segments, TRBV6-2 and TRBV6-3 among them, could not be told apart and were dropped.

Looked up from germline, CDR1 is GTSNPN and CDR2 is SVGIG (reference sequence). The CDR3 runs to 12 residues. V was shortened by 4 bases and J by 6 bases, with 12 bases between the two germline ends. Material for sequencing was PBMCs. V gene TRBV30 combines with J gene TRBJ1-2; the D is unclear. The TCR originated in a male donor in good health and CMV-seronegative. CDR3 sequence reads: CAWNRGLNGYTF. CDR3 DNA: TGTGCCTGGAATCGGGGTCTGAATGGCTACACCTTC.